The clone carrying this TCR beta chain was detected only a few times. Other DNA sequences in this sample translate to the same CDR3. Assay used: immunoSEQ multiplex PCR; TCRdb lists only in-frame clones, some missing. In the table there are fewer than 400,000 clones, over 65% of which are singletons. The record originates from a study of shared clonotypes between healthy human individuals. The V end lost 4 bases, the J end lost 0 bases, and 6 bases lay between the germline ends. Germline V lookup: CDR1 MNHNS, CDR2 SASEGT. This CDR3 spans 13 amino acids. What was sequenced was memory CD4+ T cells sorted from blood. Subset indicated: CD45RA-negative fraction. The chain links TRBV6-1 to TRBJ1-1; no reliable D call. The TCR sequence derives from a man younger than 45 in good health. CDR3 amino acids: CASSVSVNTEAFF. For the CDR3, the DNA is TGTGCCAGCAGTGTTTCCGTGAACACTGAAGCTTTCTTT.